This TCR beta chain was recovered during a study of blood T cell repertoires in COVID-19. About the study: Acute-phase and convalescent COVID-19 samples originated in the United States, Italy and Spain. PBMCs, B-cell-depleted T cells, or T cells provided the cDNA or gDNA that made up the material.

Participant-given clinical history determined each cohort assignment. Clones were sequenced by immunoSEQ multiplex PCR, and TCRdb holds only the in-frame ones, with some missing. The sample lists about 200,000 clones, 86% seen once, with around 6% in the top ten. CDR1 is MNHEY and CDR2 is SMNVEV in the germline V gene (reference sequence). The CDR3 consists of 16 residues. V dropped 5 bases and J dropped 5 bases, with 22 bases sitting between them. The chain has TRBV27 and TRBJ2-7, with a possible D match to TRBD1 (5 bases). This clonotype originated in a man aged 40-55 years with acute COVID-19. The sample taken for sequencing was PBMCs or T cells enriched from blood (not recorded which). CDR3 sequence: CASSPGSVADSNEQYF. The CDR3 DNA sequence: TGTGCCAGCAGTCCGGGTAGTGTGGCTGACAGCAACGAGCAGTACTTC.